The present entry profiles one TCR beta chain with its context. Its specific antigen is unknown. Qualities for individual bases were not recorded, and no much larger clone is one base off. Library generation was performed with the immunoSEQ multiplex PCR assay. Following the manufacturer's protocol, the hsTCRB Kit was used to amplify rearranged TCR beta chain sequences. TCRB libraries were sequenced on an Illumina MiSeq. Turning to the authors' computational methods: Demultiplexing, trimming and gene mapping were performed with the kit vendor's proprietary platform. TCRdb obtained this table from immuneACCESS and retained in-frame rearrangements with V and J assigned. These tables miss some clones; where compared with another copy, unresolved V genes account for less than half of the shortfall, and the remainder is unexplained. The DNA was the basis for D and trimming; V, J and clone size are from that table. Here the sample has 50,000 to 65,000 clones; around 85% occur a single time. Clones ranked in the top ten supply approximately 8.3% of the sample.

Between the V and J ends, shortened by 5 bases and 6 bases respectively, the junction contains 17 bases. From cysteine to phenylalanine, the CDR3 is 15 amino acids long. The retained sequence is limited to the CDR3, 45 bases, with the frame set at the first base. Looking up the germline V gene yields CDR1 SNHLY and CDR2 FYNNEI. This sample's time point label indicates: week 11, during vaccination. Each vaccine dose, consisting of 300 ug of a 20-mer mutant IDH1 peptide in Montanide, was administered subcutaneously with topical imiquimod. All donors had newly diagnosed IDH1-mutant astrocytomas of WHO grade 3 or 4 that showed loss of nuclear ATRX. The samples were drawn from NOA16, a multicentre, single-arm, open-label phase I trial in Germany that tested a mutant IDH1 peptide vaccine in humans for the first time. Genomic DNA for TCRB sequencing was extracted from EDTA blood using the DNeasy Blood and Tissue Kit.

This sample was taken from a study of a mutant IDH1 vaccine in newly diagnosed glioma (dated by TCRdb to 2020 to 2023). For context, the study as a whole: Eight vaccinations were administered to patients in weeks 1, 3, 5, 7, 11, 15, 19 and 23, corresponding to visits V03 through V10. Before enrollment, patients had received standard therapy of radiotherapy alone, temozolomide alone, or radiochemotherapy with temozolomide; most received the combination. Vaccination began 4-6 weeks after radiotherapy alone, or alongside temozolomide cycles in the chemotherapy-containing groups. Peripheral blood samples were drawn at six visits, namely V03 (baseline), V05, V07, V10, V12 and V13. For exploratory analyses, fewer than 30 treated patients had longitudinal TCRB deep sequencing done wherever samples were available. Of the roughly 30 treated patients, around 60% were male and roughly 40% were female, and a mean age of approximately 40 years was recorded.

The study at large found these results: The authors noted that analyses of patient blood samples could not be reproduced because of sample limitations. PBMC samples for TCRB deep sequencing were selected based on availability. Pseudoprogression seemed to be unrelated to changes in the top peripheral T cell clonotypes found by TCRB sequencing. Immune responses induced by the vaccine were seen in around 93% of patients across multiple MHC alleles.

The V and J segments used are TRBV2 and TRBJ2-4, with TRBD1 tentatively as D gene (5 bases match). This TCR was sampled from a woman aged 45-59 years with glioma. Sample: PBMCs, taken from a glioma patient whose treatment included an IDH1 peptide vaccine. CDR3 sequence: CASSPLQGLGNIQYF. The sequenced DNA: TGTGCCAGCAGTCCACTCCAGGGCCTCGGAAACATTCAGTACTTC.